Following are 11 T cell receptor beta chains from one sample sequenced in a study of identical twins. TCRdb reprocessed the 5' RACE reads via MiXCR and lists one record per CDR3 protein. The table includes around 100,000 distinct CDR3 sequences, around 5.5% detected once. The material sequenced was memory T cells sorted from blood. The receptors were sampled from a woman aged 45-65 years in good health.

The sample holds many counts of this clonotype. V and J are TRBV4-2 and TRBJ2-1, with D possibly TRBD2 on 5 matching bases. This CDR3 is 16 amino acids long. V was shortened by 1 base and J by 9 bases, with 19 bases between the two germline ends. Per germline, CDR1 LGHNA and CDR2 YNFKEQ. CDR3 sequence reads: CASSQAAGLQKTEQFF. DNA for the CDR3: TGTGCCAGCAGCCAAGCCGCAGGACTCCAGAAGACTGAGCAGTTCTTC.

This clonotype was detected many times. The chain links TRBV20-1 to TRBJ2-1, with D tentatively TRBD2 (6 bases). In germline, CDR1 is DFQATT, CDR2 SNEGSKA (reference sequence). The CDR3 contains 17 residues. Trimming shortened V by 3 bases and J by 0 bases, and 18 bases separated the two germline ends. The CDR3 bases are TGCAGTGCTAGGAGGATGGGCGGGGCGAACTCCTACAATGAGCAGTTCTTC. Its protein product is CSARRMGGANSYNEQFF.

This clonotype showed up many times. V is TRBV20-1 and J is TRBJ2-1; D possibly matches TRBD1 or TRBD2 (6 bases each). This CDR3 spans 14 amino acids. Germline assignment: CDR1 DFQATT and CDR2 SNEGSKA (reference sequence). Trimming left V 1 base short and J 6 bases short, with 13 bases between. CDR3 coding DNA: TGCAGTGCTAGAGGGGGGCGGGACCTCAATGAGCAGTTCTTC. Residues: CSARGGRDLNEQFF.

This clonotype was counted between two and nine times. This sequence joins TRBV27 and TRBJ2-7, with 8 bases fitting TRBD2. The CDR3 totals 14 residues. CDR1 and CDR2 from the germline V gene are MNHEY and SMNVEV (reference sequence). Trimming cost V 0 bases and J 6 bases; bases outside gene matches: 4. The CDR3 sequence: CASSLSGTSAEQYV. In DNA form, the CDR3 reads TGTGCCAGCAGTTTATCTGGGACTAGTGCCGAGCAGTACGTC.

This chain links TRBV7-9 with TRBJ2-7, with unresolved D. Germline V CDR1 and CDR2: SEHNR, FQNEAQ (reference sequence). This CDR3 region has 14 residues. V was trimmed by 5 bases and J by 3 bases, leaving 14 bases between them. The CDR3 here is CASSPRTDFYEQYF. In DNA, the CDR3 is TGTGCCAGCAGCCCGCGGACGGATTTCTACGAGCAGTACTTC.

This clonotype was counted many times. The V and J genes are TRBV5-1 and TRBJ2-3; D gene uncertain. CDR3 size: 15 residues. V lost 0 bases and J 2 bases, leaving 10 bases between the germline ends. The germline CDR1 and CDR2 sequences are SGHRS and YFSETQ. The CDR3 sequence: CASSLVTATTDTQYF. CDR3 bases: TGCGCCAGCAGCTTGGTAACGGCAACCACAGATACGCAGTATTTT.

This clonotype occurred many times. CDR3 sequence (DNA): TGCAGTGCTAGTGGGAGGGCGGCCTACAATGAGCAGTTCTTC. This translates into CSASGRAAYNEQFF. The rearrangement links TRBV20-1 to TRBJ2-1; 7 bases are shared with TRBD2. This CDR3 is built from 14 residues. Germline loops: CDR1 DFQATT, CDR2 SNEGSKA (reference sequence). Trimming took 3 bases from V and 2 from J; bases not matched to a gene: 4.

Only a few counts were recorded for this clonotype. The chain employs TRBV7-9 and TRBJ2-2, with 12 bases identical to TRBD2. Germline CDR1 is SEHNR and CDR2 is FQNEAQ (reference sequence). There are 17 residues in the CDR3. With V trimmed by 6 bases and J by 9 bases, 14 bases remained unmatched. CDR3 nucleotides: TGTGCCAGCAGTGACACCCCCTCTAGCGGGAGGGCTCGGGAGCTGTTTTTT. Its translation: CASSDTPSSGRARELFF. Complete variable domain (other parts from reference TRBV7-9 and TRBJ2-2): DTGVSQNPRHKITKRGQNVTFRCDPISEHNRLYWYRQTLGQGPEFLTYFQNEAQLEKSRLLSDRFSAERPKGSFSTLEIQRTEQGDSAMYLCASSDTPSSGRARELFFGEGSRLTVL.

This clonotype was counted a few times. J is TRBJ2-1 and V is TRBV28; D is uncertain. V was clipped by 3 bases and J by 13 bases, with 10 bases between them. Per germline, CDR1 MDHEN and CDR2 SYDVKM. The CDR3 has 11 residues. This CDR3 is CASSLDVLQFF. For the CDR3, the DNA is TGTGCCAGCAGTTTGGACGTCCTCCAGTTCTTC.

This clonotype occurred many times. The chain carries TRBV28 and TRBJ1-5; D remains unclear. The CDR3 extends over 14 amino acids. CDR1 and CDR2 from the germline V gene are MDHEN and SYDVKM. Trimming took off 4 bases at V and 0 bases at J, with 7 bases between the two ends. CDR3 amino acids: CASSSPYSNQPQHF. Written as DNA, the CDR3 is TGTGCCAGCAGTTCACCATATAGCAATCAGCCCCAGCATTTT.

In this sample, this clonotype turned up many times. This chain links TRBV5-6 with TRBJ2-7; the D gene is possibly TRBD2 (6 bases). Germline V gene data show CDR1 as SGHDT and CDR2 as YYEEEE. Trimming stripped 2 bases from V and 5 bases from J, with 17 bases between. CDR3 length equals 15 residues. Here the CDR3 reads CASSLYYRGWNEQYV. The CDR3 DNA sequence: TGTGCCAGCAGCTTATACTATCGGGGGTGGAACGAGCAGTACGTC.